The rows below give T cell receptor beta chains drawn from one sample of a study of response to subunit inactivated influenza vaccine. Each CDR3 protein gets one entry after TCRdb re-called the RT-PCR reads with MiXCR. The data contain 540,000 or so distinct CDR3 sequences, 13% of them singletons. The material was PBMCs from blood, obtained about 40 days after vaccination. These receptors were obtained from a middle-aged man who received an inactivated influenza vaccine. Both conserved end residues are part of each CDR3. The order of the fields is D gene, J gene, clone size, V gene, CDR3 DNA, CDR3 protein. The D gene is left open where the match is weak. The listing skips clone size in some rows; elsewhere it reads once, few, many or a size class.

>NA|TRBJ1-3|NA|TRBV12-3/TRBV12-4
TGTGCCAGCAGTCCGGGCCAGCTCGGAAACACCATATATTTT
CASSPGQLGNTIYF
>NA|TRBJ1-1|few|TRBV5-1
TGCGCCAGCAGCTTGGGAGGGGGTAGCCCTGAAGCTTTCTTT
CASSLGGGSPEAFF
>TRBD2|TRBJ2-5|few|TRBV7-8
TGTGCCAGCAGCCTCGGTCTAGCGGGAGGGGGTGTCCAAGAGACCCAGTACTTC
CASSLGLAGGGVQETQYF
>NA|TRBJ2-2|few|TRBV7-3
TGTGCCAGCAGCTTAGGACTCCTCGGCGGGGAGCTGTTTTTT
CASSLGLLGGELFF
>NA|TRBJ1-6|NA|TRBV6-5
TGTGCCAGCAGTTACGACGAGGGCGCATGGGGGTCACCCCTCCACTTT
CASSYDEGAWGSPLHF
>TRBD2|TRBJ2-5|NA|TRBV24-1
TGTGCCACCAGTGCCGTGGGACTAGCGGGAGAGACCCAGTACTTC
CATSAVGLAGETQYF
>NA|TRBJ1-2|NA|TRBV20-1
TGCAGTGCTAGCAGGGGAAGCTACACCTTC
CSASRGSYTF
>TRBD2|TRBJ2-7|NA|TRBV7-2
TGTGCCAGCAGCTTACGGACTAGCGGGAGAATGGGGGAGCAGTACTTC
CASSLRTSGRMGEQYF
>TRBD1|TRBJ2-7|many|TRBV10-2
TGCGCCAGCAGGGGGACAGGGGTCTCCTACGAGCAGTACTTC
CASRGTGVSYEQYF
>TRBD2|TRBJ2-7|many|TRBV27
TGTGCCAGCAGTTTATCTCGGGAGGGCCTCGAGCAGTACTTC
CASSLSREGLEQYF
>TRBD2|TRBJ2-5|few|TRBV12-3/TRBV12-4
TGTGCCAGCAGTACTCGGGGGGGCCAAGAGACCCAGTACTTC
CASSTRGGQETQYF
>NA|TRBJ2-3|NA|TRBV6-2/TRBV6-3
TGTGCCAGCAGTTACTCTAAACCTAGCGTGGGTATCACAGATACGCAGTATTTT
CASSYSKPSVGITDTQYF
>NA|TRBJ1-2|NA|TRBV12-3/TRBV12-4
TGTGCCAGCAGAACAGGGAGGTATGGCTACACCTTC
CASRTGRYGYTF
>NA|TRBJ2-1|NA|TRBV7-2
TGTGCCAGCAGCGCGGGACCTTACGATGAGCAGTTCTTC
CASSAGPYDEQFF
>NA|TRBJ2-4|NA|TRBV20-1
TGCAGTGCTAGAGATCCTAAGACGGTAGCCAAAAACATTCAGTACTTC
CSARDPKTVAKNIQYF
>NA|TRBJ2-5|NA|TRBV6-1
TGTGCCAGCAGTGGAAAGGGACAATCTGCGGAGACCCAGTACTTC
CASSGKGQSAETQYF
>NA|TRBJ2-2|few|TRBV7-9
TGTGCCAGCAGCTTCGGCCGGGCGAACACCGGGGAGCTGTTTTTT
CASSFGRANTGELFF
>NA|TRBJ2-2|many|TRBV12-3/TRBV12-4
TGTGCCAGCAGTTTTCGGAGCGTAGACACCGGGGAGCTGTTTTTT
CASSFRSVDTGELFF
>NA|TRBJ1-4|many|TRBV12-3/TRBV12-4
TGTGCCAGCGGGGGCGGGGTGATAACTAATGAAAAACTGTTTTTT
CASGGGVITNEKLFF